Shown below are 13 T cell receptor beta chains from a single sample sequenced in a study of post-analysis software for immune sequencing data. These receptors lack a known antigen. Study results and limitations: In patients, TRBV5-6, TRBV5-1 and TRBV20-1 belonged to five TRBV segments found more frequently than in controls.

TCR beta cDNA libraries included unique molecular identifiers. Each CDR3 protein gets one entry after TCRdb re-called the PCR reads with MiXCR. The table lists about 500,000 distinct CDR3 sequences, 40% to 55% of them singletons, with about 12% in the top ten. Specimen: blood. All receptors come from a girl aged 10-17 years with multiple sclerosis.

The V gene is TRBV20-1, the J gene TRBJ2-7; perhaps TRBD1 as D (6 bases). CDR3 length: 11 amino acids. Per germline, CDR1 DFQATT and CDR2 SNEGSKA (reference sequence). Trimming took off 3 bases at V and 6 bases at J, with 9 bases between the two ends. CDR3 loop: CSASGRGEQYF. Written as DNA, the CDR3 is TGCAGTGCTAGTGGCAGGGGCGAGCAGTACTTC.

The rearrangement links TRBV28 to TRBJ2-7; 9 bases line up with TRBD2. This CDR3 has 17 residues. V shed 5 bases, J shed 2 bases, and the junction held 13 bases outside the gene matches. Germline CDR1 and CDR2: MDHEN and SYDVKM. The CDR3 bases are TGTGCCAGCAGTCCCAGGACCCTAGCGGGGCTGACCTACGAGCAGTACTTC. Amino acids: CASSPRTLAGLTYEQYF. The full variable domain, with the rest looked up from reference TRBV28 and TRBJ2-7, is DVKVTQSSRYLVKRTGEKVFLECVQDMDHENMFWYRQDPGLGLRLIYFSYDVKMKEKGDIPEGYSVSREKKERFSLILESASTNQTSMYLCASSPRTLAGLTYEQYFGPGTRLTVT.

V and J are TRBV2 and TRBJ1-2; TRBD1 agrees at 7 bases. V was clipped by 6 bases and J by 8 bases; unmatched bases: 6. Looked up from germline, CDR1 is SNHLY and CDR2 is FYNNEI. The CDR3 is 12 amino acids. The DNA of the CDR3 is TGTGCCAGCAGGGAGGGGGCCGGAGGCTACACCTTC. It codes for CASREGAGGYTF.

This clonotype was seen more than once but under ten times. The V call is TRBV4-1, the J call TRBJ2-4; 14 bases are a match to TRBD2. Germline V CDR1 and CDR2: MGHRA, YSYEKL. Trimming at V came to 2 bases and at J to 15 bases, leaving 15 bases not matched to a gene. The CDR3 length is 17 residues. The CDR3 nucleotides are TGCGCCAGCAGCCAACTCCCCGCCGGACTAGCGGGAGGTATACGGTACTTC. It yields the protein CASSQLPAGLAGGIRYF.

The count of this clonotype is one. Relative to the germline gene, one junction end is altered; a read error may explain this. The chain carries TRBV5-1 and TRBJ2-1; TRBD2 aligns across 12 bases. Germline V gives CDR1 SGHRS, CDR2 YFSETQ. This CDR3 contains 15 residues. The DNA for the CDR3 is TGCGCCAGCAGCTGGACTAGCGGGGCCTACAATGGGCAGTTCTTC. It yields the protein CASSWTSGAYNGQFF.

V usage is TRBV20-1 and J usage is TRBJ2-3; 8 bases align to TRBD2. The germline V gene encodes CDR1 DFQATT and CDR2 SNEGSKA (reference sequence). The CDR3 is 17 amino acids. V lost 6 bases, J lost 2 bases, and 16 bases stayed unmatched. The CDR3 sequence: CSAPRLAGLGFTDTQYF. The CDR3, as DNA: TGCAGTGCCCCTCGGCTAGCGGGCCTAGGTTTCACAGATACGCAGTATTTT.

This clonotype was seen a few times. The rearrangement links TRBV5-1 to TRBJ2-3; perhaps TRBD1 as D (6 bases). The CDR3 is made up of 13 amino acids. Germline V gene sequence: CDR1 SGHRS, CDR2 YFSETQ. V shed 0 bases and J shed 9 bases, with 11 bases lying between them. CDR3: CASSLEGESTQYF. The CDR3 DNA sequence: TGCGCCAGCAGCTTGGAGGGGGAATCGACGCAGTATTTT.

This chain links TRBV4-1 with TRBJ2-1; the match to TRBD2 covers 7 bases. V shed 0 bases and J 4 bases; nucleotides not matched to a gene: 15. The CDR3 loop spans 19 amino acids. CDR1 and CDR2 (germline): MGHRA, YSYEKL. CDR3 sequence reads: CASSQEHVGGSKFYNEQFF. CDR3 coding DNA: TGCGCCAGCAGCCAAGAACATGTTGGCGGGAGTAAATTTTACAATGAGCAGTTCTTC.

This clonotype came up a few times. This rearrangement joins TRBV29-1 to TRBJ1-2; D may be TRBD1 (6 bases). There are 13 residues in the CDR3. V lost 3 bases and J lost 1, with 9 bases in between. Germline V gives CDR1 SQVTM, CDR2 ANQGSEA. The CDR3: CSVEGTSNYGYTF. The CDR3 DNA sequence: TGCAGCGTTGAGGGGACAAGTAACTATGGCTACACCTTC.

This clonotype has only a few counts. This chain connects TRBV10-3 to TRBJ2-1, with TRBD1 identical over 9 bases. Germline assignment: CDR1 ENHRY and CDR2 SYGVKD. CDR3 length: 13 residues. V lost 7 bases, J lost 6 bases, and 4 bases stayed unmatched. The CDR3 region has the DNA TGTGCCATCATGATGGACAGGGGCAATGAGCAGTTCTTC. Translation: CAIMMDRGNEQFF.

This clonotype occurred once. A much larger clonotype is one base distant, so this may be a read error. The gene calls are TRBV5-6 and TRBJ2-6; D unclear. The length of the CDR3 is 15 residues. The germline CDR1 and CDR2 sequences are SGHDT and YYEEEE. Written as DNA, the CDR3 is TGTACCAGCAGCCCAGAAAGCTCTGGGGCCAACGTCCTGACTTTC. Translating it yields CTSSPESSGANVLTF.

CDR3 protein: CASSFGPETGREDEQFF. The CDR3 nucleotides are TGTGCCAGCAGTTTCGGTCCAGAGACAGGGCGGGAGGATGAGCAGTTCTTC. The J gene is TRBJ2-1, the V gene TRBV12-3 or TRBV12-4, with a possible D match to TRBD2 (8 bases). The CDR3 has 17 residues. Trimming stripped 3 bases from V and 8 bases from J, with 23 bases between.

There are a few counts of this clonotype. The gene calls are TRBV4-2 and TRBJ1-2; D is unresolved. Germline V gene lookup returns CDR1 LGHNA and CDR2 YNFKEQ. This CDR3 region has 14 residues. V lost 2 bases and J 1 base, leaving 8 bases between the germline ends. In nucleotides, the CDR3 is TGTGCCAGCAGCCAAACTGGAAATAACTATGGCTACACCTTC. Its protein is CASSQTGNNYGYTF.